Listed here are 18 T cell receptor beta chains from one sample, sequenced in a study of cytomegalovirus exposure and HLA in healthy donors. The PCR employed 60 Vbeta primers together with 13 Jbeta primers. Produced via immunoSEQ multiplex PCR; TCRdb's table is partial and in-frame only. The data show 100,000 to 150,000 clones, with around 80% seen just once and 0.95% to 1.5% held by the top ten. Sequenced material: PBMCs. The receptors were sampled from a female donor in good health and CMV-seronegative.

The V gene is TRBV9, the J gene TRBJ2-7; 7 nucleotides agree with TRBD1. V shed 0 bases and J 1 base; nucleotides not matched to a gene: 4. The CDR3 totals 15 residues. Germline CDR1 reads SGDLS; CDR2 reads YYNGEE. Written as DNA, the CDR3 is TGTGCCAGCAGCGTAGAAAAGACAGGGTCCTACGAGCAGTACTTC. It yields the protein CASSVEKTGSYEQYF.

This chain connects TRBV7-3 to TRBJ2-7; 10 bases map to TRBD2. Germline V gene lookup returns CDR1 SGHTA and CDR2 FQGTGA. V was clipped by 3 bases and J by 6 bases; unmatched bases: 11. The CDR3 consists of 16 residues. In nucleotides, the CDR3 is TGTGCCAGCAGCTTCAAAAAGCGGGGGGGACCCCTCGAGCAGTACTTC. Its protein product is CASSFKKRGGPLEQYF.

V usage is TRBV19 and J usage is TRBJ2-7; D is possibly TRBD1 (6 bases). The V end lost 6 bases, the J end lost 2 bases, and 14 bases lay between the germline ends. CDR1 is LNHDA, CDR2 SQIVND, per germline (reference sequence). The CDR3 covers 14 residues. The CDR3 DNA reads as TGTGCCAGTAGCATTTGGGACAAAACCTACGAGCAGTACTTC. Its translation is CASSIWDKTYEQYF.

The chain carries TRBV6-1 and TRBJ1-6, with D uncertain. V was shortened by 5 bases and J by 5 bases, with 10 bases between the two germline ends. Per germline, CDR1 MNHNS and CDR2 SASEGT. The CDR3 has 14 amino acids. CDR3 sequence (DNA): TGTGCCAGCAGTTTTCGGCAGGATAATTCACCCCTCCACTTT. Encoded protein: CASSFRQDNSPLHF.

The chain links TRBV30 to TRBJ1-1; TRBD1 matches at 8 bases. There are 16 residues in the CDR3. Unmatched junction bases numbered 16, after V lost 8 bases and J lost 2 bases. The V gene's germline CDR1 is GTSNPN and CDR2 SVGIG (reference sequence). The chain's CDR3 is CARKIGTGIINTEAFF. The CDR3 DNA is TGTGCCCGGAAGATCGGGACAGGCATTATCAACACTGAAGCTTTCTTT.

The chain couples TRBV2 to TRBJ2-7; 7 nucleotides line up with TRBD1. The CDR3 loop spans 15 amino acids. Germline V gives CDR1 SNHLY, CDR2 FYNNEI. V was clipped by 5 bases and J by 5 bases; unmatched bases: 12. The CDR3 here is CASSPLRQGVDEQYF. CDR3 nucleotide sequence: TGTGCCAGCAGTCCCTTGAGACAGGGTGTGGACGAGCAGTACTTC.

The CDR3 loop is CASRPGTGGEKLFF. The CDR3 DNA reads as TGTGCCAGCAGACCCGGGACAGGGGGTGAAAAACTGTTTTTT. This sequence joins TRBV6-5 and TRBJ1-4; 11 nucleotides agree with TRBD1. Trimming took 6 bases from V and 7 from J; bases not matched to a gene: 4. CDR1 and CDR2 from the germline V gene are MNHEY and SVGAGI. CDR3 size: 14 residues.

V is TRBV7-9 and J is TRBJ2-1, with D possibly matching TRBD2 (7 bases). Germline values: CDR1 SEHNR, CDR2 FQNEAQ (reference sequence). The CDR3 is made up of 16 amino acids. Trimming removed 7 bases from V and 10 bases from J, with 26 bases in between. In nucleotides, the CDR3 is TGTGCCAGCACCTCCCTAGGGGGAGGGCTAATAGAGGAGCAGTTCTTC. It translates to CASTSLGGGLIEEQFF.

The table lists this clone with a count of one. The gene calls are TRBV10-1 and TRBJ2-2; TRBD2 is a possible D gene (5 bases). Trimming took 0 bases from V and 1 from J, leaving 6 bases between them. Germline V CDR1 and CDR2: WNHNN, SYGVQD (reference sequence). The CDR3 consists of 15 residues. The CDR3, as DNA: TGCGCCAGCAGTGAGTCCCGGGGGAACACCGGGGAGCTGTTTTTT. Its translation is CASSESRGNTGELFF.

The table lists this clone with a count of one. This chain joins TRBV19 and TRBJ2-7; D is unclear. Germline CDR1 LNHDA, CDR2 SQIVND (reference sequence). Trimming cost V 4 bases and J 2 bases, with 12 bases left between them. The CDR3 is 14 amino acids. This CDR3 reads CASSSGRNTYEQYF. The CDR3, as DNA: TGTGCCAGTAGTAGCGGTCGCAATACCTACGAGCAGTACTTC.

The CDR3 DNA sequence: TGCGCCAGCAGCCAAATGGACAGGGGCCAGGAGACCCAGTACTTC. Amino acids: CASSQMDRGQETQYF. This chain links TRBV4-1 with TRBJ2-5; 9 bases match TRBD1. Germline V gives CDR1 MGHRA, CDR2 YSYEKL. This CDR3 comprises 15 residues. Germline trimming cut 2 bases from V and 5 bases from J; bases unmatched to any gene: 6.

The J gene is TRBJ2-5, the V gene TRBV2; D gene ambiguous. Germline lookup yields CDR1 SNHLY and CDR2 FYNNEI. Trimming took 8 bases from V and 0 from J, leaving 10 bases between them. The CDR3 runs to 13 residues. The CDR3 coding sequence is TGTGCCAGCGGTCGGTTGTACCAAGAGACCCAGTACTTC. Translated, it gives CASGRLYQETQYF.

The rearrangement uses TRBV5-5 and TRBJ2-7, with D tentatively TRBD1 (6 bases). This CDR3 contains 15 residues. Germline values: CDR1 SGHKS, CDR2 YYEKEE (reference sequence). Trimming pared 0 bases from V and 2 bases from J, leaving 12 bases between. The CDR3 DNA is TGTGCCAGCAGCTTGGTCGGCAGGGGAACCTACGAGCAGTACTTC. This sequence encodes CASSLVGRGTYEQYF.

This chain uses TRBV30 with TRBJ2-1, with D maybe TRBD1 (6 bases). The CDR3 is 15 amino acids. The V and J ends lost 3 bases and 4 bases respectively, with 16 bases between them. From germline, CDR1 is GTSNPN and CDR2 SVGIG (reference sequence). CDR3 region: CAWRGARDSYNEQFF. The CDR3 bases are TGTGCCTGGAGGGGGGCACGAGACAGTTACAATGAGCAGTTCTTC.

This chain links TRBV29-1 with TRBJ2-7; D might be TRBD1 (7 bases). Trimming left V 5 bases short and J 3 bases short, with 14 bases between. The CDR3 runs 13 residues. The germline CDR1 and CDR2 sequences are SQVTM and ANQGSEA. The CDR3 loop is CSVSRQGGYEQYF. The CDR3 region has the DNA TGCAGCGTTTCCCGACAGGGAGGCTACGAGCAGTACTTC.

The J gene is TRBJ1-2, the V gene TRBV19; a weak D match, TRBD1 (5 bases). The CDR3 has 18 amino acids. V lost 4 bases to trimming and J lost 3 bases, with 24 bases between them. Germline V gene sequence: CDR1 LNHDA, CDR2 SQIVND (reference sequence). The CDR3: CASSREGREKVIDYGYTF. Written as DNA, the CDR3 is TGTGCCAGTAGTAGAGAGGGCAGGGAAAAGGTGATTGACTATGGCTACACCTTC. The variable domain in full, with the rest retrieved from reference TRBV19 and TRBJ1-2, is DGGITQSPKYLFRKEGQNVTLSCEQNLNHDAMYWYRQDPGQGLRLIYYSQIVNDFQKGDIAEGYSVSREKKESFPLTVTSAQKNPTAFYLCASSREGREKVIDYGYTFGSGTRLTVV.

This clone was seen only a few times. The chain links TRBV15 to TRBJ2-3, with TRBD2 matching 7 bases. Trimming took 5 bases from V and 3 from J; bases not matched to a gene: 8. CDR1 LNHNV and CDR2 YYDKDF come from the germline V gene (reference sequence). The CDR3 is 15 residues long. The CDR3 nucleotides are TGTGCCACCAGCCCCGGGGCGGGAGCTACAGATACGCAGTATTTT. It translates to CATSPGAGATDTQYF.

V usage is TRBV5-1 and J usage is TRBJ2-5; possibly TRBD1 for D (7 bases). The DNA end is a closer match to TRBJ2-7, so the J assignment may be wrong. The CDR3 is made up of 15 amino acids. Per the germline V gene, CDR1 is SGHRS and CDR2 is YFSETQ. In nucleotides, the CDR3 is TGCGCCAGCAGCCGGGGGACAGTTCGTTCCTACGAGCAGTACTTC. Translating it yields CASSRGTVRSYEQYF.